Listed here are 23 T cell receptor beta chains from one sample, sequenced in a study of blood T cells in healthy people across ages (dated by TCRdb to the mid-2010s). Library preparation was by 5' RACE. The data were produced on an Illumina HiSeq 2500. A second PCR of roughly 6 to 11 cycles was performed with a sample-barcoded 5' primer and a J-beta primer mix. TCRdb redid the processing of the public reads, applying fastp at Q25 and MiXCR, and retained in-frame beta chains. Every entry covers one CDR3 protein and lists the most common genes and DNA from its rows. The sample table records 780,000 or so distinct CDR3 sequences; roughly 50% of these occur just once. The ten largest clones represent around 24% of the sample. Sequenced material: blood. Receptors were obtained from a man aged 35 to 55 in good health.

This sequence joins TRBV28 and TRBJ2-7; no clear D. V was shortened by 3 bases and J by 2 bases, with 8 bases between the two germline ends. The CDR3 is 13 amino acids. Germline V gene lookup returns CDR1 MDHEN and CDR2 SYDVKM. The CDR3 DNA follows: TGTGCCAGCAGTTTCTCCCGACCCTACGAGCAGTACTTC. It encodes CASSFSRPYEQYF.

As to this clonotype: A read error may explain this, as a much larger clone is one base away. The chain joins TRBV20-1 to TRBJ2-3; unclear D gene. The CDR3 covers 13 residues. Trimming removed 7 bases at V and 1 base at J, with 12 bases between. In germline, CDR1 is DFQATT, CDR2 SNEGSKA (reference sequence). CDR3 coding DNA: TGCAGTGTCATGGAACCGCGCACAGATACGCAGTATTTT. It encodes CSVMEPRTDTQYF.

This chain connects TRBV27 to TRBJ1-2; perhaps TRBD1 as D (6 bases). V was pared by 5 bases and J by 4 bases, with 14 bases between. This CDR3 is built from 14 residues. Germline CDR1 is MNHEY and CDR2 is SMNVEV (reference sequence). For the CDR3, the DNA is TGTGCCAGCAGTCCAGGACAGACCCCCTATGGCTACACCTTC. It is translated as CASSPGQTPYGYTF.

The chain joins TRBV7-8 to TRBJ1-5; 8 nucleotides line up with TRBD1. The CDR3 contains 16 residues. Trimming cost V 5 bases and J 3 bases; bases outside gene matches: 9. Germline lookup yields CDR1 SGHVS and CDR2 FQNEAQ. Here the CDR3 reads CASSLLRQGFNQPQHF. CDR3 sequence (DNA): TGTGCCAGCAGCCTCCTTCGACAGGGGTTCAATCAGCCCCAGCATTTT.

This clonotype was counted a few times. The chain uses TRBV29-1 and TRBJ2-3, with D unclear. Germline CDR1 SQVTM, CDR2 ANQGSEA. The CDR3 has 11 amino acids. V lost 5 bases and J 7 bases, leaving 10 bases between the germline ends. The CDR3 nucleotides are TGCAGCGTTCGGGTGGGTCATACGCAGTATTTT. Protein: CSVRVGHTQYF.

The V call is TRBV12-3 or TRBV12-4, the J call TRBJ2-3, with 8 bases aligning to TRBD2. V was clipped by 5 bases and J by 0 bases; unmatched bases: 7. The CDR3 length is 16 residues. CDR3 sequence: CASSDGLAPSTDTQYF. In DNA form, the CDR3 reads TGTGCCAGCAGTGATGGACTAGCACCTAGCACAGATACGCAGTATTTT.

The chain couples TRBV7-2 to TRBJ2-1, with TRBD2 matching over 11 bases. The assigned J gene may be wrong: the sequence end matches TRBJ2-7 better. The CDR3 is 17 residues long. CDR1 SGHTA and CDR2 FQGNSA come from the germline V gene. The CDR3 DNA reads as TGTGCCAGCAGCTTAGGCCCCCTAGCGGGGGGTATCAATGAGCAGTACTTC. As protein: CASSLGPLAGGINEQYF.

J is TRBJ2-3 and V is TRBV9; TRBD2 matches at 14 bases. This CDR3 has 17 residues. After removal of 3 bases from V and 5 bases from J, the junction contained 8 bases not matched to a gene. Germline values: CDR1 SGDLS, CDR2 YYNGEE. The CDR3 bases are TGTGCCAGCAGCGACCGACTAGCGGGGGGGACGGGAGATACGCAGTATTTT. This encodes CASSDRLAGGTGDTQYF.

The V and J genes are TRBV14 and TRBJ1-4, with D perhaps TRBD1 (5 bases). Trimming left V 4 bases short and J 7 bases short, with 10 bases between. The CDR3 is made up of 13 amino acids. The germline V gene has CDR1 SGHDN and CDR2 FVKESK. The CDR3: CASSRVQGEKLFF. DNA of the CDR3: TGTGCCAGCAGCCGAGTTCAGGGTGAAAAACTGTTTTTT.

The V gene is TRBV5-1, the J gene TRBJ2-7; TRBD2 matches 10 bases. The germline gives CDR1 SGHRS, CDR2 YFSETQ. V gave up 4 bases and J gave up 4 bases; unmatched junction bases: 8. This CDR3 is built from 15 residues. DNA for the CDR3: TGCGCCAGCAGCGATAGGACTAGCGGCTTGTACGAGCAGTACTTC. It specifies CASSDRTSGLYEQYF.

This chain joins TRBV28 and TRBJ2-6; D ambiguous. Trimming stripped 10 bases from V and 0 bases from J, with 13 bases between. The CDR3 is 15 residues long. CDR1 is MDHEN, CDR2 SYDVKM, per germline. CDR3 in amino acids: CATTEIRSGANVLTF. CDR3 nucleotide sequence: TGTGCCACCACCGAGATTCGCTCTGGGGCCAACGTCCTGACTTTC.

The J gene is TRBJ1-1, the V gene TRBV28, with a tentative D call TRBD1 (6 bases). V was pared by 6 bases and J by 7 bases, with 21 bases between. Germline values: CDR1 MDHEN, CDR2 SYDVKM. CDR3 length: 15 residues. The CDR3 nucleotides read TGTGCCAGCAGGAAAACCTCAGGGGAGAAGGGTGAAGCTTTCTTT. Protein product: CASRKTSGEKGEAFF.

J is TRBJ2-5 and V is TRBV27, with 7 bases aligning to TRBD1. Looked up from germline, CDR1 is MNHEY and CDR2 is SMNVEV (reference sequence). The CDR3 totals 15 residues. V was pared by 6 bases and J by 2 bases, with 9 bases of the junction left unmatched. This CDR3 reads CASRRQGRDQETQYF. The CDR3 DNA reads TGTGCCAGCAGGCGACAGGGTCGGGATCAAGAGACCCAGTACTTC.

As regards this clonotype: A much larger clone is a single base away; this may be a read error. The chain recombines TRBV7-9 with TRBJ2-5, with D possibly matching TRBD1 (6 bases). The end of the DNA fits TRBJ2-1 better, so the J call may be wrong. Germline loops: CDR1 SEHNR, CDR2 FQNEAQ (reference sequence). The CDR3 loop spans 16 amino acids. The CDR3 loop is CASSSSMTGGQETQFF. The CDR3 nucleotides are TGTGCCAGCAGCTCATCTATGACAGGCGGCCAAGAGACCCAGTTCTTC.

The CDR3 loop reads CASSEYRGTNEKLFF. The CDR3 nucleotides are TGCGCCAGCAGCGAATACAGGGGAACGAATGAAAAACTGTTTTTT. The V gene is TRBV5-1, the J gene TRBJ1-4; the match to TRBD1 covers 7 bases. The germline V gene has CDR1 SGHRS and CDR2 YFSETQ. This CDR3 is built from 15 residues. The trim removed 4 bases at V and 5 bases at J, leaving 8 bases unmatched.

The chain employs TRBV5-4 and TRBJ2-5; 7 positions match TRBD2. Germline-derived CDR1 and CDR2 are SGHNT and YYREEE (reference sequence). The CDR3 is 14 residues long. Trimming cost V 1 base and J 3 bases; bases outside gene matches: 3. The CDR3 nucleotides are TGTGCCAGCAGCTTGAAAGGACTAGAAGAGACCCAGTACTTC. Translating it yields CASSLKGLEETQYF. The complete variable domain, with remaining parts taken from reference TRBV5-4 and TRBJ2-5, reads ETGVTQSPTHLIKTRGQQVTLRCSSQSGHNTVSWYQQALGQGPQFIFQYYREEENGRGNFPPRFSGLQFPNYSSELNVNALELDDSALYLCASSLKGLEETQYFGPGTRLLVL.

The CDR3 DNA sequence: TGTGCCAGCAGCTTCGCTGGGGGCGGAAGCGGGATTAGTAGCGAGCAGTACTTC. This gives the protein CASSFAGGGSGISSEQYF. The genes are TRBV7-9 and TRBJ2-7, with D possibly being TRBD2 (7 bases). Germline CDR1 reads SEHNR; CDR2 reads FQNEAQ (reference sequence). V dropped 3 bases and J dropped 6 bases, with 27 bases sitting between them. The CDR3 runs 18 residues.

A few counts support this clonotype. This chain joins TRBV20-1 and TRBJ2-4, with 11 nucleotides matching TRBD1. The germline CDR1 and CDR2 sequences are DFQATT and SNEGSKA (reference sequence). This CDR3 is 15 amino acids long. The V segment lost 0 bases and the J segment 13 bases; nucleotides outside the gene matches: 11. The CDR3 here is CSAREGTGGGWEQYF. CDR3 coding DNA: TGCAGTGCTAGAGAAGGGACAGGGGGAGGTTGGGAGCAGTACTTC.

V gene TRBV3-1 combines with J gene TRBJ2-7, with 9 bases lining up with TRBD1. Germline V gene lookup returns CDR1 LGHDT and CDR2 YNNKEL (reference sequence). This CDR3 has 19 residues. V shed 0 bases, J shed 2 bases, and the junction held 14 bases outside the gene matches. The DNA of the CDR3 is TGTGCCAGCAGCCAAGATAATACTGGACAGGGGCTTTTCCCCTACGAGCAGTACTTC. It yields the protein CASSQDNTGQGLFPYEQYF.

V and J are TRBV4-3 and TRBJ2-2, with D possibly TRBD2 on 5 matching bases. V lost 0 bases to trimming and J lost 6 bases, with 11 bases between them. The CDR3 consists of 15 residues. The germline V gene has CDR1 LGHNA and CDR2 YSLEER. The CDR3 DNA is TGCGCCAGCAGCCAAGATTACGGGGTCCCCGGGGAGCTGTTTTTT. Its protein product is CASSQDYGVPGELFF.

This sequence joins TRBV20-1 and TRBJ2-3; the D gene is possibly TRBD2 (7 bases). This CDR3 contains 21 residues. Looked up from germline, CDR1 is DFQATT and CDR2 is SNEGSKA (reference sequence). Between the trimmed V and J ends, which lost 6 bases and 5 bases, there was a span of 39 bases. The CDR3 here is CSAALALASRGDILWRDTQYF. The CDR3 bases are TGCAGTGCAGCCTTGGCACTTGCTAGTCGGGGGGACATTCTTTGGAGAGATACGCAGTATTTT.

CDR3 residues: CASSLDRGSYTQYF. The CDR3 DNA reads TGTGCCAGCAGCTTAGACCGAGGGTCCTATACGCAGTATTTT. The chain employs TRBV7-2 and TRBJ2-3, with D possibly matching TRBD2 (5 bases). The length of the CDR3 is 14 residues. V lost 1 base to trimming and J lost 7 bases, with 12 bases between them. Germline CDR1 reads SGHTA; CDR2 reads FQGNSA. The full variable domain, in which reference TRBV7-2 and TRBJ2-3 provide the parts outside the CDR3, is GAGVSQSPSNKVTEKGKDVELRCDPISGHTALYWYRQSLGQGLEFLIYFQGNSAPDKSGLPSDRFSAERTGGSVSTLTIQRTQQEDSAVYLCASSLDRGSYTQYFGPGTRLTVL.

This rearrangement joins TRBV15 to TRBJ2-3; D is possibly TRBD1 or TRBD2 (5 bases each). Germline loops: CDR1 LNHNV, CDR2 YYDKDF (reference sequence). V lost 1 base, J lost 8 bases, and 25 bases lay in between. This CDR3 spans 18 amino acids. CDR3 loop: CATSRVPPGPTPFVTQYF. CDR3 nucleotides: TGTGCCACCAGCAGAGTCCCGCCGGGACCTACCCCGTTTGTTACGCAGTATTTT.